This T cell receptor beta chain was documented in a study of T cell responses to AZD1222 COVID-19 vaccine. Whole-study context: Second-dose timings of about 4 or about 12 weeks were pooled. Study-level points and caveats: Two AZD1222 administrations were followed by greater Spike-specific TCR breadth and depth. Regions 160-218 and 743-854 dominated among vaccine-associated CD4 TCRs spanning spike.

Assay used: immunoSEQ multiplex PCR; TCRdb lists only in-frame clones, some missing. The repertoire holds roughly 100,000 clones, with about 90% as singletons. On this clone itself: Its antigen remains unidentified.

The CDR3 has 14 amino acids. Germline V gene data show CDR1 as LNHDA and CDR2 as SQIVND (reference sequence). V was cut by 5 bases and J by 1 base, with 12 bases left in between. This receptor was taken from an adult in good health. The sample in question was peripheral blood, obtained on day 0 of AZD1222 vaccination. This chain links TRBV19 with TRBJ2-7; D is perhaps TRBD2 (7 bases). CDR3: CASSGGAWSYEQYF. CDR3 nucleotides: TGTGCCAGTAGTGGGGGGGCCTGGTCCTACGAGCAGTACTTC.